The rows below give T cell receptor beta chains drawn from one sample of a study of shared clonotypes between healthy human individuals. This table comes from immunoSEQ multiplex PCR, and its TCRdb copy is limited to in-frame clones, with some not included. The table lists roughly 2,500,000 clones, approximately 93% of them singletons. The sequenced material came from naive CD4+ T cells from PBMCs. The receptors originated from a man younger than 30 in good health. Some clones in this sample may be carry-over from other donors' samples. CDR3s include the opening cysteine and the closing phenylalanine or tryptophan. Each record gives: D gene, J gene, V gene, clone size, CDR3 protein, CDR3 DNA. D genes are given only for firm matches. Clone size appears in some rows only: once, few, many, or a class for an expanded clone.

d_call: TRBD2
j_call: TRBJ2-3
v_call: TRBV5-8
clone_size: .
cdr3_aa: CASALAGADTQYF
cdr3_nt: TGTGCCAGCGCGTTAGCGGGAGCGGATACGCAGTATTTT

d_call: .
j_call: TRBJ1-5
v_call: TRBV7-2
clone_size: .
cdr3_aa: CASSLESNQPQHF
cdr3_nt: TGTGCCAGCAGCTTGGAAAGCAATCAGCCCCAGCATTTT

d_call: TRBD2
j_call: TRBJ2-5
v_call: TRBV9
clone_size: .
cdr3_aa: CASSLRGRAGETQYF
cdr3_nt: TGTGCCAGCAGCCTCCGCGGGAGGGCCGGTGAGACCCAGTACTTC

d_call: TRBD1
j_call: TRBJ2-5
v_call: TRBV27
clone_size: .
cdr3_aa: CASQDFFRRDRARETQYF
cdr3_nt: TGTGCCAGCCAAGACTTCTTCCGCCGGGACAGGGCGAGGGAGACCCAGTACTTC

d_call: .
j_call: TRBJ1-4
v_call: TRBV30
clone_size: .
cdr3_aa: CAGGRRSEKLFF
cdr3_nt: TGTGCCGGGGGGCGAAGGAGTGAAAAACTGTTTTTT

d_call: .
j_call: TRBJ1-3
v_call: TRBV11-2
clone_size: .
cdr3_aa: CASSTSNSGNTIYF
cdr3_nt: TGTGCCAGCAGTACAAGCAACTCTGGAAACACCATATATTTT

d_call: .
j_call: TRBJ1-2
v_call: TRBV7-2
clone_size: .
cdr3_aa: CASSLATADNYGYTF
cdr3_nt: TGTGCCAGCAGCTTAGCGACAGCGGATAACTATGGCTACACCTTC

d_call: TRBD2
j_call: TRBJ2-1
v_call: TRBV5-4
clone_size: .
cdr3_aa: CASSSRTSGSSYNEQFF
cdr3_nt: TGTGCCAGCAGCTCGAGGACTAGCGGGAGCTCCTACAATGAGCAGTTCTTC

d_call: .
j_call: TRBJ2-5
v_call: TRBV2
clone_size: .
cdr3_aa: CASSEVRAESRQYF
cdr3_nt: TGTGCCAGCAGTGAAGTTCGGGCAGAGAGTAGACAGTACTTC

d_call: TRBD1
j_call: TRBJ2-3
v_call: TRBV28
clone_size: .
cdr3_aa: CASTSGGQGKSDTQYF
cdr3_nt: TGTGCCAGCACCAGTGGGGGACAGGGAAAGTCAGATACGCAGTATTTT

d_call: TRBD2
j_call: TRBJ2-3
v_call: TRBV18
clone_size: .
cdr3_aa: CASSQLAGTRGTDTQYF
cdr3_nt: TGTGCCAGCTCACAATTGGCCGGGACTAGAGGCACAGATACGCAGTATTTT

d_call: .
j_call: TRBJ2-1
v_call: TRBV5-1
clone_size: once
cdr3_aa: CASSPGNNEQFF
cdr3_nt: TGCGCCAGCAGCCCGGGGAATAATGAGCAGTTCTTC

d_call: .
j_call: TRBJ2-7
v_call: TRBV30
clone_size: .
cdr3_aa: CAWSVVWEQYF
cdr3_nt: TGTGCCTGGAGTGTCGTGTGGGAGCAGTACTTC

d_call: TRBD1
j_call: TRBJ2-2
v_call: TRBV27
clone_size: once
cdr3_aa: CASSFRDRGAGELFF
cdr3_nt: TGTGCCAGCAGTTTTCGGGACAGGGGTGCCGGGGAGCTGTTTTTT

d_call: TRBD2
j_call: TRBJ2-5
v_call: TRBV5-1
clone_size: .
cdr3_aa: CASSLASGGSETQYF
cdr3_nt: TGCGCCAGCAGCTTGGCTAGCGGGGGGTCGGAGACCCAGTACTTC

d_call: .
j_call: TRBJ2-1
v_call: TRBV28
clone_size: .
cdr3_aa: CASSQTFAQFF
cdr3_nt: TGTGCCAGCAGCCAGACATTCGCGCAGTTCTTC

d_call: .
j_call: TRBJ2-1
v_call: TRBV18
clone_size: .
cdr3_aa: CASSPQGGVTYNEQFF
cdr3_nt: TGTGCCAGCTCACCACAGGGGGGAGTCACCTACAATGAGCAGTTCTTC

d_call: TRBD1
j_call: TRBJ2-6
v_call: TRBV11-2
clone_size: .
cdr3_aa: CASSLNQDRAGANVLTF
cdr3_nt: TGTGCCAGCAGCTTGAATCAAGACAGGGCTGGGGCCAACGTCCTGACTTTC

d_call: TRBD1
j_call: TRBJ2-7
v_call: TRBV6-1
clone_size: .
cdr3_aa: CASNPGDRDMREQYF
cdr3_nt: TGTGCCAGCAATCCCGGGGACAGGGATATGCGCGAGCAGTACTTC

d_call: .
j_call: TRBJ2-7
v_call: TRBV2
clone_size: .
cdr3_aa: CASSYTDEQYF
cdr3_nt: TGTGCCAGCAGCTACACGGACGAGCAGTACTTC

d_call: .
j_call: TRBJ1-3
v_call: TRBV7-9
clone_size: .
cdr3_aa: CASSLGEISGNTIYF
cdr3_nt: TGTGCCAGCAGCTTGGGTGAGATCTCTGGAAACACCATATATTTT

d_call: .
j_call: TRBJ1-5
v_call: TRBV19
clone_size: .
cdr3_aa: CASSIVESNQPQHF
cdr3_nt: TGTGCCAGTAGTATAGTCGAGAGCAATCAGCCCCAGCATTTT

d_call: .
j_call: TRBJ2-7
v_call: TRBV11-2
clone_size: .
cdr3_aa: CASSLVGGYEQYF
cdr3_nt: TGTGCCAGCAGCTTAGTCGGGGGATACGAGCAGTACTTC

d_call: TRBD1
j_call: TRBJ2-7
v_call: TRBV6-1
clone_size: .
cdr3_aa: CASYATGAFSYEQYF
cdr3_nt: TGTGCCAGCTACGCAACAGGGGCCTTCTCCTACGAGCAGTACTTC

d_call: .
j_call: TRBJ1-2
v_call: TRBV9
clone_size: .
cdr3_aa: CASSLEGYGYTF
cdr3_nt: TGTGCCAGCAGCCTCGAGGGCTATGGCTACACCTTC

d_call: .
j_call: TRBJ2-5
v_call: TRBV6-5
clone_size: once
cdr3_aa: CASSYWPQETQYF
cdr3_nt: TGTGCCAGCAGTTATTGGCCCCAAGAGACCCAGTACTTC

d_call: TRBD2
j_call: TRBJ2-7
v_call: TRBV30
clone_size: .
cdr3_aa: CAWSVSGGYEQYF
cdr3_nt: TGTGCCTGGAGTGTATCGGGAGGCTACGAGCAGTACTTC

d_call: TRBD2
j_call: TRBJ2-5
v_call: TRBV19
clone_size: .
cdr3_aa: CASSIRGLAGETQYF
cdr3_nt: TGTGCCAGTAGTATACGAGGACTAGCGGGGGAGACCCAGTACTTC

d_call: .
j_call: TRBJ1-1
v_call: TRBV7-9
clone_size: .
cdr3_aa: CASSYSGNTEAFF
cdr3_nt: TGTGCCAGCAGCTACTCAGGGAACACTGAAGCTTTCTTT

d_call: TRBD2
j_call: TRBJ2-1
v_call: TRBV7-2
clone_size: .
cdr3_aa: CASSSIAGAYNEQFF
cdr3_nt: TGTGCCAGCAGCTCAATAGCGGGAGCATACAATGAGCAGTTCTTC

d_call: .
j_call: TRBJ2-7
v_call: TRBV2
clone_size: .
cdr3_aa: CASSGAVYYEQYF
cdr3_nt: TGTGCCAGCAGTGGAGCGGTGTACTACGAGCAGTACTTC

d_call: .
j_call: TRBJ2-7
v_call: TRBV30
clone_size: once
cdr3_aa: CAWSPSGSPRFNEQYF
cdr3_nt: TGTGCCTGGAGCCCTTCAGGTAGCCCCAGGTTCAACGAGCAGTACTTC

d_call: .
j_call: TRBJ2-2
v_call: TRBV13
clone_size: .
cdr3_aa: CASSLYFRSRAGELFF
cdr3_nt: TGTGCCAGCAGCTTATATTTTAGAAGCAGGGCCGGGGAGCTGTTTTTT

d_call: .
j_call: TRBJ2-1
v_call: TRBV2
clone_size: .
cdr3_aa: CASRADSPNEQFF
cdr3_nt: TGTGCCAGCAGAGCAGACTCTCCCAATGAGCAGTTCTTC

d_call: .
j_call: TRBJ2-7
v_call: TRBV25-1
clone_size: .
cdr3_aa: CASAATSYEQYF
cdr3_nt: TGTGCCAGCGCCGCGACTTCCTACGAGCAGTACTTC

d_call: TRBD1
j_call: TRBJ1-2
v_call: TRBV30
clone_size: .
cdr3_aa: CAWSVQGAINLNYGYTF
cdr3_nt: TGTGCCTGGAGTGTTCAGGGGGCAATAAACCTTAACTATGGCTACACCTTC

d_call: TRBD1
j_call: TRBJ1-4
v_call: TRBV15
clone_size: .
cdr3_aa: CATSSYGQDNEKLFF
cdr3_nt: TGTGCCACCAGCAGCTACGGACAGGATAATGAAAAACTGTTTTTT

d_call: TRBD2
j_call: TRBJ2-3
v_call: TRBV6-5
clone_size: .
cdr3_aa: CASGLAGSTDTQYF
cdr3_nt: TGTGCCAGCGGACTAGCGGGGAGCACAGATACGCAGTATTTT

d_call: .
j_call: TRBJ2-7
v_call: TRBV18
clone_size: .
cdr3_aa: CASSPVPGRSSYEQYF
cdr3_nt: TGTGCCAGCTCCCCTGTCCCGGGACGGAGCTCCTACGAGCAGTACTTC

d_call: TRBD1
j_call: TRBJ2-1
v_call: TRBV28
clone_size: .
cdr3_aa: CASSTRQGVVAEQFF
cdr3_nt: TGTGCCAGCAGCACCCGACAGGGGGTGGTGGCTGAGCAGTTCTTC

d_call: TRBD1
j_call: TRBJ1-4
v_call: TRBV5-1
clone_size: .
cdr3_aa: CASSLWDRSGGEKLFF
cdr3_nt: TGCGCCAGCAGCTTGTGGGACAGGTCAGGCGGTGAAAAACTGTTTTTT

d_call: TRBD1
j_call: TRBJ2-7
v_call: TRBV4-2
clone_size: .
cdr3_aa: CASSQLQGSSYEQYF
cdr3_nt: TGTGCCAGCAGCCAGCTACAGGGGAGCTCCTACGAGCAGTACTTC

d_call: .
j_call: TRBJ2-1
v_call: TRBV20-1
clone_size: few
cdr3_aa: CSASGDNEQFF
cdr3_nt: TGCAGTGCTAGTGGGGACAATGAGCAGTTCTTC

d_call: .
j_call: TRBJ2-2
v_call: TRBV25-1
clone_size: .
cdr3_aa: CASSDGGRGITELFF
cdr3_nt: TGTGCCAGCAGTGATGGGGGGCGAGGGATAACAGAGCTGTTTTTT

d_call: TRBD2
j_call: TRBJ2-5
v_call: TRBV6-6
clone_size: .
cdr3_aa: CASSYLAGAGETQYF
cdr3_nt: TGTGCCAGCAGTTACTTAGCGGGAGCGGGAGAGACCCAGTACTTC

d_call: .
j_call: TRBJ1-3
v_call: TRBV6-6
clone_size: .
cdr3_aa: CASSYPFAATIYF
cdr3_nt: TGTGCCAGCAGTTACCCCTTTGCGGCCACCATATATTTT

d_call: TRBD1
j_call: TRBJ2-1
v_call: TRBV7-3
clone_size: .
cdr3_aa: CASSTPGQLYNEQFF
cdr3_nt: TGTGCCAGCAGCACACCGGGACAGCTATACAATGAGCAGTTCTTC

d_call: TRBD2
j_call: TRBJ2-1
v_call: TRBV29-1
clone_size: .
cdr3_aa: CSVEGRVDEQFF
cdr3_nt: TGCAGCGTTGAGGGGAGGGTCGATGAGCAGTTCTTC

d_call: .
j_call: TRBJ2-2
v_call: TRBV5-1
clone_size: .
cdr3_aa: CASSQDPTGELFF
cdr3_nt: TGCGCCAGCAGCCAGGACCCTACCGGGGAGCTGTTTTTT

d_call: TRBD1
j_call: TRBJ1-2
v_call: TRBV6-1
clone_size: .
cdr3_aa: CASSGDSTNYGYTF
cdr3_nt: TGTGCCAGCAGTGGGGACAGCACTAACTATGGCTACACCTTC

d_call: .
j_call: TRBJ1-2
v_call: TRBV19
clone_size: once
cdr3_aa: CASRGNPGNGYTF
cdr3_nt: TGTGCCAGTCGAGGGAACCCCGGGAATGGCTACACCTTC

d_call: TRBD1
j_call: TRBJ1-5
v_call: TRBV27
clone_size: .
cdr3_aa: CASSPGQGVSNQPQHF
cdr3_nt: TGTGCCAGCAGTCCAGGACAGGGGGTATCCAATCAGCCCCAGCATTTT

d_call: TRBD2
j_call: TRBJ2-7
v_call: TRBV5-6
clone_size: .
cdr3_aa: CASSLTSGRGEQYF
cdr3_nt: TGTGCCAGCAGCCTGACTAGCGGGAGAGGCGAGCAGTACTTC

d_call: .
j_call: TRBJ2-1
v_call: TRBV7-2
clone_size: .
cdr3_aa: CASSLGRLGGNEQFF
cdr3_nt: TGTGCCAGCAGCTTAGGGAGACTAGGGGGGAATGAGCAGTTCTTC

d_call: TRBD2
j_call: TRBJ2-7
v_call: TRBV5-1
clone_size: .
cdr3_aa: CASSLVAGGIYEQYF
cdr3_nt: TGCGCCAGCAGCTTAGTAGCGGGAGGAATCTACGAGCAGTACTTC

d_call: TRBD1
j_call: TRBJ1-5
v_call: TRBV28
clone_size: few
cdr3_aa: CASSAGTASNQPQHF
cdr3_nt: TGTGCCAGCAGCGCTGGGACAGCTAGCAATCAGCCCCAGCATTTT